The 28 T cell receptor beta chains presented below share a single source sample, sequenced in a study of memory CD4+ T cells and cytomegalovirus serostatus. The protocol was immunoSEQ multiplex PCR, while the TCRdb copy is restricted to in-frame clones and leaves out a portion. Among roughly 50,000 clones, more than 70% were seen once, and the ten largest hold 0.78%. The sort gate was single viable CD3+CD4+CD8-CD45RO+ cells for memory CD4+ T cells. Sequenced: memory CD4+ T cells from blood. The receptors shown here come from an adult in good health and CMV-seronegative.

CDR3 protein: CASSLGFVGNYGYTF. The CDR3 bases are TGTGCCAGCAGCTTAGGATTCGTTGGGAACTATGGCTACACCTTC. The V call is TRBV11-3, the J call TRBJ1-2, with D unresolved. Germline CDR1 SGHNT, CDR2 YENEEA. This CDR3 is built from 15 residues. Trimming shortened V by 1 base and J by 2 bases, and 11 bases separated the two germline ends.

The genes are TRBV28 and TRBJ1-6; D is possibly TRBD1 (5 bases). Germline V gives CDR1 MDHEN, CDR2 SYDVKM. CDR3 length: 15 residues. Trimming removed 5 bases at V and 0 bases at J, with 8 bases between. The CDR3 region is CASSAGSSYNSPLHF. The CDR3 DNA reads as TGTGCCAGCAGTGCAGGGAGCTCCTATAATTCACCCCTCCACTTT.

The chain links TRBV6-5 to TRBJ1-1; D is undetermined. V was pared by 2 bases and J by 1 base, with 11 bases between. Germline V gene lookup returns CDR1 MNHEY and CDR2 SVGAGI. The CDR3 contains 15 residues. The CDR3 DNA follows: TGTGCCAGCAGTTACAGGTACGGAGGGAACACTGAAGCTTTCTTT. Its translation is CASSYRYGGNTEAFF.

The chain recombines TRBV10-1 with TRBJ2-1, with D uncertain. The CDR3 spans 13 residues. The V gene's germline CDR1 is WNHNN and CDR2 SYGVQD (reference sequence). The ends were cut back, 6 bases at V and 3 bases at J, with 9 bases in the middle. The CDR3 loop reads CASRSDGYNEQFF. The CDR3 nucleotides read TGCGCCAGCAGATCGGACGGCTACAATGAGCAGTTCTTC.

The CDR3: CASKGESGNQPQHF. CDR3 DNA: TGTGCCAGCAAAGGAGAGTCGGGCAATCAGCCCCAGCATTTT. The chain has TRBV2 and TRBJ1-5; D is uncertain. This CDR3 spans 14 amino acids. Germline CDR1 SNHLY, CDR2 FYNNEI. Trimming stripped 7 bases from V and 2 bases from J, with 12 bases between.

The chain carries TRBV5-4 and TRBJ2-2, with 7 nucleotides matching TRBD2. The CDR3 has 17 amino acids. The germline CDR1 and CDR2 sequences are SGHNT and YYREEE (reference sequence). J lost 4 bases, V lost 7 bases, and 16 bases had no gene match. The CDR3: CASGTGGLGGSTGELFF. CDR3 in DNA: TGTGCCAGCGGAACCGGGGGTCTGGGCGGGAGCACCGGGGAGCTGTTTTTT.

V gene TRBV7-9 combines with J gene TRBJ2-4, with a tentative D call TRBD2 (6 bases). V was clipped by 6 bases and J by 3 bases, with 12 bases between them. Germline V lookup: CDR1 SEHNR, CDR2 FQNEAQ (reference sequence). The length of the CDR3 is 14 residues. CDR3 bases: TGTGCCAGCAGTGGCGGGATCGTCAAAAACATTCAGTACTTC. Its translation: CASSGGIVKNIQYF.

The gene calls are TRBV14 and TRBJ1-2; D is ambiguous. This CDR3 contains 15 residues. V was trimmed by 1 base and J by 2 bases, leaving 11 bases between them. Germline V CDR1 and CDR2: SGHDN, FVKESK. The chain's CDR3 is CASSQGQRKNYGYTF. In DNA form, the CDR3 reads TGTGCCAGCAGCCAAGGGCAGCGGAAAAACTATGGCTACACCTTC.

This clone occurred once. V gene TRBV7-2 combines with J gene TRBJ2-7, with TRBD2 matching over 12 bases. The V gene end was trimmed by 3 bases and the J gene end by 4 bases; junction bases not matched to a gene: 13. Germline lookup yields CDR1 SGHTA and CDR2 FQGNSA. The CDR3 has 18 residues. CDR3 amino acids: CASSFRLGGTSGFYEQYF. The CDR3 DNA follows: TGTGCCAGCAGCTTCCGATTAGGCGGGACTAGCGGGTTTTACGAGCAGTACTTC.

The chain combines TRBV5-1 with TRBJ1-4; D unclear. The ends were cut back, 4 bases at V and 8 bases at J, with 15 bases in the middle. The CDR3 totals 14 residues. Germline V gives CDR1 SGHRS, CDR2 YFSETQ. CDR3 nucleotide sequence: TGCGCCAGCAGCCTGCTTGCGAATTCGGAAAAACTGTTTTTT. Amino acid sequence: CASSLLANSEKLFF.

The J gene is TRBJ1-4, the V gene TRBV19; 10 bases are shared with TRBD1. CDR1 is LNHDA and CDR2 is SQIVND in the germline V gene (reference sequence). V was pared by 7 bases and J by 8 bases, with 13 bases of the junction left unmatched. This CDR3 is 16 amino acids long. The CDR3 region is CASNDRGRDWNEKLFF. CDR3 nucleotide sequence: TGTGCCAGTAATGACAGGGGGCGCGATTGGAACGAAAAACTGTTTTTT.

The chain is built from TRBV28 and TRBJ1-5; 8 bases map to TRBD1. CDR1 and CDR2 from the germline V gene are MDHEN and SYDVKM. Unmatched junction bases numbered 9, after V lost 7 bases and J lost 4 bases. The CDR3 is 15 amino acids. The CDR3 here is CASKLTGAFNQPQHF. CDR3 in DNA: TGTGCCAGCAAATTGACAGGGGCGTTTAATCAGCCCCAGCATTTT.

This CDR3 is CASSLGGQNNGYTF. For the CDR3, the DNA is TGCGCCAGCAGCTTGGGGGGACAGAACAATGGCTACACCTTC. The chain combines TRBV5-1 with TRBJ1-2; TRBD1 matches at 7 bases. Trimming removed 0 bases from V and 6 bases from J; junction bases left unmatched: 5. CDR3 size: 14 residues. Germline values: CDR1 SGHRS, CDR2 YFSETQ.

V and J are TRBV30 and TRBJ2-2, with D unresolved. V was trimmed by 0 bases and J by 3 bases, leaving 11 bases between them. The germline V gene has CDR1 GTSNPN and CDR2 SVGIG (reference sequence). The CDR3 extends over 15 amino acids. The CDR3 sequence: CAWSVNGLYTGELFF. In nucleotides, the CDR3 is TGTGCCTGGAGTGTAAATGGCCTCTACACCGGGGAGCTGTTTTTT. The complete variable domain, with remaining parts taken from reference TRBV30 and TRBJ2-2, reads SQTIHQWPATLVQPVGSPLSLECTVEGTSNPNLYWYRQAAGRGLQLLFYSVGIGQISSEVPQNLSASRPQDRQFILSSKKLLLSDSGFYLCAWSVNGLYTGELFFGEGSRLTVL.

The CDR3 bases are TGTGCCAGTAGTATCCCTGGAGATACGCAGTATTTT. Its translation: CASSIPGDTQYF. The rearrangement links TRBV19 to TRBJ2-3; D not certain. The V end lost 3 bases, the J end lost 5 bases, and 6 bases lay between the germline ends. CDR1 and CDR2 (germline): LNHDA, SQIVND (reference sequence). This CDR3 is built from 12 residues. The variable domain in full, with the rest retrieved from reference TRBV19 and TRBJ2-3, is DGGITQSPKYLFRKEGQNVTLSCEQNLNHDAMYWYRQDPGQGLRLIYYSQIVNDFQKGDIAEGYSVSREKKESFPLTVTSAQKNPTAFYLCASSIPGDTQYFGPGTRLTVL.

This chain joins TRBV7-8 and TRBJ2-6; D unresolved. The CDR3 has 17 residues. Germline V gene sequence: CDR1 SGHVS, CDR2 FQNEAQ. Trimming took off 6 bases at V and 0 bases at J, with 15 bases between the two ends. This CDR3 reads CASRSPRRFSGANVLTF. DNA of the CDR3: TGTGCCAGCAGAAGCCCCAGGCGATTCTCTGGGGCCAACGTCCTGACTTTC.

This chain uses TRBV7-8 with TRBJ1-3; TRBD1 matches at 9 bases. The length of the CDR3 is 16 residues. The germline gives CDR1 SGHVS, CDR2 FQNEAQ. Losses at the gene ends were 0 bases for V and 4 bases for J; bases not matched to a gene: 4. CDR3 bases: TGTGCCAGCAGCTTAGCGGGGACAGGGTACGGAAACACCATATATTTT. It specifies CASSLAGTGYGNTIYF.

The V and J genes are TRBV6-6 and TRBJ2-3, with 9 bases that match TRBD1. CDR1 is MNHNY, CDR2 SVGAGI, per germline (reference sequence). This CDR3 is 16 amino acids long. Trimming cost V 5 bases and J 4 bases; bases outside gene matches: 10. CDR3 sequence reads: CASSRGQGGVSDTQYF. As DNA, the CDR3 is TGTGCCAGCAGTCGGGGACAGGGTGGGGTCTCAGATACGCAGTATTTT.

This CDR3 is CSVGGGYTF. The DNA for the CDR3 is TGCAGCGTTGGGGGGGGCTACACCTTC. The chain combines TRBV29-1 with TRBJ1-2; D might be TRBD1 (5 bases). Germline CDR1 and CDR2: SQVTM and ANQGSEA. The V gene lost 4 bases and the J gene lost 8 bases, with 5 bases spanning the gap. There are 9 residues in the CDR3.

The chain uses TRBV7-2 and TRBJ2-7; D gene uncertain. Per the germline V gene, CDR1 is SGHTA and CDR2 is FQGNSA. This CDR3 is 12 amino acids long. V lost 5 bases and J lost 0, with 5 bases in between. CDR3 sequence (DNA): TGTGCCAGCAGCCGCAGCTCCTACGAGCAGTACTTC. Translation gives CASSRSSYEQYF.

V is TRBV2 and J is TRBJ1-5, with D possibly being TRBD1 (6 bases). With 4 bases removed from V and 0 bases from J, the gap between germline ends came to 10 bases. This CDR3 is built from 15 residues. CDR1 is SNHLY and CDR2 is FYNNEI in the germline V gene. CDR3 DNA: TGTGCCAGCAGTGTGCCGGACAGTAGCAATCAGCCCCAGCATTTT. It yields the protein CASSVPDSSNQPQHF.

This clone was found a few times. The chain joins TRBV2 to TRBJ2-5; 9 nucleotides match TRBD1. The CDR3 is 17 residues long. The trim removed 6 bases at V and 5 bases at J, leaving 16 bases unmatched. Germline CDR1 and CDR2: SNHLY and FYNNEI. Here the CDR3 reads CASSDYDPTGGRETQYF. In DNA form, the CDR3 reads TGTGCCAGCAGCGATTATGACCCGACAGGGGGGCGGGAGACCCAGTACTTC.

The rearrangement uses TRBV2 and TRBJ2-4; a weak D match, TRBD1 (7 bases). The CDR3 contains 14 residues. Trimming shortened V by 5 bases and J by 6 bases, and 14 bases separated the two germline ends. In germline, CDR1 is SNHLY, CDR2 FYNNEI. As DNA, the CDR3 is TGTGCCAGCAGTCGGACAGGAGGGACAAACATTCAGTACTTC. It specifies CASSRTGGTNIQYF.

The V call is TRBV4-1, the J call TRBJ2-6; TRBD2 aligns across 16 bases. With 2 bases clipped from V and 1 base from J, the junction kept 2 bases outside the gene matches. In germline, CDR1 is MGHRA, CDR2 YSYEKL. The CDR3 extends over 19 amino acids. Written as DNA, the CDR3 is TGCGCCAGCAGCCAATGGGGACTAGCGGGAGGGTCTGGGGCCAACGTCCTGACTTTC. Its translation is CASSQWGLAGGSGANVLTF.

The sample holds a few counts of this clone. V is TRBV4-2 and J is TRBJ2-5, with 8 bases aligning to TRBD2. V trimming: 4 bases; J trimming: 5 bases; junction bases outside the gene matches: 9. CDR3 size: 15 residues. Looked up from germline, CDR1 is LGHNA and CDR2 is YNFKEQ. The CDR3 loop is CASSPKAGAGETQYF. The CDR3 DNA reads TGTGCCAGCAGCCCCAAAGCGGGAGCTGGTGAGACCCAGTACTTC.

The V and J genes are TRBV6-5 and TRBJ1-5; 12 bases map to TRBD1. This CDR3 contains 16 residues. In germline, CDR1 is MNHEY, CDR2 SVGAGI. V shed 2 bases and J 7 bases; nucleotides not matched to a gene: 6. DNA for the CDR3: TGTGCCAGCAGTTACCCAGGGACAGGGGGCGAACAGCCCCAGCATTTT. Amino acids: CASSYPGTGGEQPQHF.

The chain joins TRBV7-2 to TRBJ1-5; 10 bases are a match to TRBD1. The CDR3 is 15 amino acids. Germline values: CDR1 SGHTA, CDR2 FQGNSA. The junction had 6 bases not matched to a gene; V was cut back by 6 bases and J by 4 bases. The CDR3 DNA sequence: TGTGCCAGCAGTCGCAGGACAGGGGGGAATCAGCCCCAGCATTTT. It codes for CASSRRTGGNQPQHF.

The count of this clone is one. This chain connects TRBV27 to TRBJ1-2, with 7 bases matching TRBD1. The V gene end was trimmed by 5 bases and the J gene end by 8 bases; junction bases not matched to a gene: 11. The CDR3 has 14 residues. CDR1 and CDR2 (germline): MNHEY, SMNVEV (reference sequence). As DNA, the CDR3 is TGTGCCAGCAGTGTAGGGGGCCCTCTCACGGGCTACACCTTC. It is translated as CASSVGGPLTGYTF.